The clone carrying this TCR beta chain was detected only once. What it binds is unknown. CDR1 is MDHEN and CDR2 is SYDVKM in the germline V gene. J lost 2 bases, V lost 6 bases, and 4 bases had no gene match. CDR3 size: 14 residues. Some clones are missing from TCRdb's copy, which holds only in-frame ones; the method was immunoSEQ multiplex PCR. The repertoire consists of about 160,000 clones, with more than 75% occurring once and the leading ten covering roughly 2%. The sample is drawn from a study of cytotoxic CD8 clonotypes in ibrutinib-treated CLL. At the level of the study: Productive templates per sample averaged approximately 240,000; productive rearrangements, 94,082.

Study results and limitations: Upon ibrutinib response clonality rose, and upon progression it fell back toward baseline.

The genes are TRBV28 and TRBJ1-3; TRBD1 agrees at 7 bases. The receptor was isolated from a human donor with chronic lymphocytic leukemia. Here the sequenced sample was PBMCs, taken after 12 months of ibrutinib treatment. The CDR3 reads CASSKGTAGNTIYF. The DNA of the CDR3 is TGTGCCAGCAGCAAGGGGACAGCTGGAAACACCATATATTTT.